The present TCR beta chain was sequenced within a study of blood T cell repertoires in COVID-19. Method: immunoSEQ multiplex PCR; TCRdb's copy keeps in-frame clones and lacks some. Of 230,000 or so clones in the sample, almost 90% were seen once. Patients from Seattle were sampled longitudinally, starting during active infection. V lost 4 bases, J lost 1 base, and 19 bases lay in between. Germline CDR1 reads SGHVS; CDR2 reads FQNEAQ. There are 17 residues in the CDR3. The source of this sequence is a woman aged 60-75 years with COVID-19, enrolled during active disease. The sample taken for sequencing was peripheral blood. This chain connects TRBV7-8 to TRBJ1-1; perhaps TRBD1 as D (6 bases). The CDR3 loop is CASSSGSLQGQNTEAFF. CDR3 DNA sequence: TGTGCCAGCAGCTCGGGATCGTTACAGGGCCAGAACACTGAAGCTTTCTTT.